What follows are 24 T cell receptor beta chains derived from one specimen sequenced in a study of CD4+ T cells in melanoma. Some clones are missing from TCRdb's copy, which holds only in-frame ones; the method was immunoSEQ multiplex PCR. In the table there are 55,000 or so clones, 60% to 80% of which are singletons. The sequencing sample was made of tumor tissue. These receptors came from a human donor with melanoma.

The V call is TRBV6-5, the J call TRBJ1-5; 9 nucleotides agree with TRBD1. CDR3 length equals 14 residues. Germline V gene lookup returns CDR1 MNHEY and CDR2 SVGAGI. Germline trimming cut 5 bases from V and 4 bases from J; bases unmatched to any gene: 3. The CDR3 protein is CASSRGQGNQPQHF. The CDR3 DNA is TGTGCCAGCAGTCGCGGACAGGGGAATCAGCCCCAGCATTTT.

The V gene is TRBV30, the J gene TRBJ1-1; D is uncertain. V was trimmed by 3 bases and J by 1 base, leaving 6 bases between them. The length of the CDR3 is 12 residues. The V gene's germline CDR1 is GTSNPN and CDR2 SVGIG (reference sequence). The CDR3 nucleotides are TGTGCCTGGAGAGTTGGGAACACTGAAGCTTTCTTT. Encoded protein: CAWRVGNTEAFF.

The chain couples TRBV7-9 to TRBJ2-3; TRBD1 matches at 11 bases. Germline trimming cut 9 bases from V and 2 bases from J; bases unmatched to any gene: 4. The CDR3 is made up of 14 amino acids. Germline V gene data show CDR1 as SEHNR and CDR2 as FQNEAQ (reference sequence). The CDR3 nucleotides read TGTGCCAGTTCGGGACAGGGGGTCACAGATACGCAGTATTTT. This encodes CASSGQGVTDTQYF.

Here the CDR3 reads CASSLQPGQGGYTF. CDR3 DNA: TGTGCCAGCAGCCTCCAACCGGGACAAGGGGGCTACACCTTC. V usage is TRBV7-8 and J usage is TRBJ1-2; D may be TRBD1 (6 bases). This CDR3 is built from 14 residues. Trimming took off 5 bases at V and 8 bases at J, with 18 bases between the two ends. Germline V CDR1 and CDR2: SGHVS, FQNEAQ.

The chain uses TRBV6-1 and TRBJ1-6, with a possible D match to TRBD1 (5 bases). Trimming took 1 base from V and 10 from J, leaving 11 bases between them. The CDR3 has 14 residues. Germline lookup yields CDR1 MNHNS and CDR2 SASEGT. In DNA, the CDR3 is TGTGCCAGCAGTGAAGATCGGCAGGGATCACCCCTCCACTTT. Protein sequence: CASSEDRQGSPLHF.

In regard to this clone: This likely came from a read error, as a far larger clone is one base away. The V call is TRBV7-7, the J call TRBJ2-7; 9 bases are a match to TRBD1. The CDR3 has 15 amino acids. CDR1 and CDR2 (germline): SSHAT, FNYEAQ (reference sequence). The CDR3 loop reads CASSLSGTGPYEQYF. Written as DNA, the CDR3 is TGTGCTAGCAGCTTATCAGGGACAGGGCCCTACGAGCAGTACTTC.

This clone was picked up one time. The rearrangement joins TRBV29-1 to TRBJ1-1, with D tentatively TRBD1 (5 bases). Germline V gives CDR1 SQVTM, CDR2 ANQGSEA. The germline V and J ends were trimmed by 1 base and 4 bases, with 10 bases remaining between them. This CDR3 region has 13 residues. The CDR3 sequence is CSVEGQGSTEAFF. The CDR3, as DNA: TGCAGCGTTGAAGGGCAGGGATCCACTGAAGCTTTCTTT.

This clone has a single count. The chain joins TRBV6-5 to TRBJ2-3; no firm D call. Germline V lookup: CDR1 MNHEY, CDR2 SVGAGI. Trimming removed 6 bases at V and 5 bases at J, with 12 bases between. CDR3 size: 13 residues. The CDR3 DNA follows: TGTGCCAGCAGATTAACCTTGGGAGATACGCAGTATTTT. This codes for CASRLTLGDTQYF.

This clone was seen many times. This sequence joins TRBV5-1 and TRBJ1-1, with a tentative D call TRBD1 (6 bases). V lost 4 bases and J 6 bases, leaving 19 bases between the germline ends. Germline V gives CDR1 SGHRS, CDR2 YFSETQ. The CDR3 length is 15 residues. The CDR3 reads CASSTETGFNAEAFF. The CDR3 coding sequence is TGCGCCAGCAGCACTGAAACAGGGTTCAACGCTGAAGCTTTCTTT.

This chain links TRBV6-1 with TRBJ2-5; TRBD2 matches at 9 bases. With 6 bases clipped from V and 5 bases from J, the junction kept 7 bases outside the gene matches. The CDR3 has 14 residues. Germline V gene sequence: CDR1 MNHNS, CDR2 SASEGT. The CDR3 protein is CASSLGTSLETQYF. The CDR3 DNA sequence: TGTGCCAGCAGCCTCGGGACTAGCCTGGAGACCCAGTACTTC.

This sequence joins TRBV7-2 and TRBJ1-5; 8 bases align to TRBD1. This CDR3 is built from 14 residues. Germline CDR1 SGHTA, CDR2 FQGNSA. Trimming at V came to 6 bases and at J to 5 bases, leaving 6 bases not matched to a gene. CDR3 amino acids: CASSYTGGDQPQHF. The CDR3 nucleotides are TGTGCCAGCAGTTACACAGGGGGAGATCAGCCCCAGCATTTT.

This clone was seen a handful of times. V and J are TRBV2 and TRBJ1-2, with D hard to call. CDR1 SNHLY and CDR2 FYNNEI come from the germline V gene. The CDR3 spans 12 residues. Trimming took 5 bases from V and 3 from J, leaving 7 bases between them. The CDR3 nucleotides are TGTGCCAGCAGTTTCCGGGACTATGGCTACACCTTC. It yields the protein CASSFRDYGYTF.

Concerning this clone: This sample includes further DNA sequences coding for the same CDR3. The gene calls are TRBV19 and TRBJ1-5, with a tentative D call TRBD1 (6 bases). The V end lost 6 bases, the J end lost 0 bases, and 9 bases lay between the germline ends. CDR1 is LNHDA and CDR2 is SQIVND in the germline V gene (reference sequence). The CDR3 is made up of 14 amino acids. This CDR3 is CASRQGYSNQPQHF. The CDR3 DNA reads TGTGCCAGTAGACAGGGTTATAGCAATCAGCCCCAGCATTTT.

The chain recombines TRBV7-8 with TRBJ1-6; D is uncertain. The CDR3 extends over 16 amino acids. Deletions cut 1 base from V and 0 bases from J, with 7 bases between. CDR1 SGHVS and CDR2 FQNEAQ come from the germline V gene. The CDR3 spells CASSLDAGSYNSPLHF. As DNA, the CDR3 is TGTGCCAGCAGCTTAGATGCTGGCTCCTATAATTCACCCCTCCACTTT. The entire variable domain, with the rest obtained from reference TRBV7-8 and TRBJ1-6, is as follows: GAGVSQSPRYKVAKRGQDVALRCDPISGHVSLFWYQQALGQGPEFLTYFQNEAQLDKSGLPSDRFFAERPEGSVSTLKIQRTQQEDSAVYLCASSLDAGSYNSPLHFGNGTRLTVT.

This clone came up a few times. V usage is TRBV7-3 and J usage is TRBJ1-6; TRBD1 is a possible D gene (6 bases). The CDR3 is made up of 14 amino acids. V gave up 5 bases and J gave up 10 bases, with 15 bases separating them. Per germline, CDR1 SGHTA and CDR2 FQGTGA. Here the CDR3 reads CASSPQGEGSPLHF. The CDR3 DNA reads TGTGCCAGCAGCCCACAGGGAGAAGGATCACCCCTCCACTTT.

This clone has only one observation. This chain connects TRBV4-1 to TRBJ1-2; 10 bases are shared with TRBD1. V gave up 0 bases and J gave up 7 bases; unmatched junction bases: 5. Germline CDR1 is MGHRA and CDR2 is YSYEKL. This CDR3 has 15 amino acids. For the CDR3, the DNA is TGCGCCAGCAGCCAAGATTACGACAGGGGGCTTGGCTACACCTTC. The encoded protein is CASSQDYDRGLGYTF.

This chain links TRBV27 with TRBJ2-5; D is perhaps TRBD1 (5 bases). V dropped 0 bases and J dropped 5 bases, with 10 bases sitting between them. Germline loops: CDR1 MNHEY, CDR2 SMNVEV (reference sequence). The CDR3 has 14 amino acids. The CDR3 coding sequence is TGTGCCAGCAGTTTATCGCAGGGATGGGAGACCCAGTACTTC. It encodes CASSLSQGWETQYF.

The chain combines TRBV5-6 with TRBJ2-7; D remains ambiguous. Between the trimmed V and J ends, which lost 5 bases and 2 bases, there was a span of 8 bases. Germline CDR1 and CDR2: SGHDT and YYEEEE. CDR3 length: 12 residues. The CDR3: CASSASPYEQYF. The DNA of the CDR3 is TGTGCCAGCAGTGCAAGCCCCTACGAGCAGTACTTC.

This clone was found many times. This chain joins TRBV28 and TRBJ2-1; D is possibly TRBD1 (6 bases). The V end was cut by 5 bases, the J end by 4 bases, with 12 bases between. CDR1 MDHEN and CDR2 SYDVKM come from the germline V gene. This CDR3 has 14 amino acids. CDR3 in DNA: TGTGCCAGCAGTGACAGGACGTTTTACAATGAGCAGTTCTTC. Its protein is CASSDRTFYNEQFF.

The chain carries TRBV7-8 and TRBJ2-7; D possibly corresponds to TRBD1 (5 bases). Germline lookup yields CDR1 SGHVS and CDR2 FQNEAQ. CDR3 size: 13 residues. Trimming took off 5 bases at V and 3 bases at J, with 11 bases between the two ends. The CDR3 DNA is TGTGCCAGCAGCCCTCGGACAAGCTACGAGCAGTACTTC. It specifies CASSPRTSYEQYF.

Regarding this clone: A read error may account for a junction end that differs from germline. The CDR3 region has the DNA TGCAGCGCTGAACAGGGGCCGTACGAGCAGTACTTC. Protein: CSAEQGPYEQYF. V is TRBV29-1 and J is TRBJ2-7; 7 bases align to TRBD1. This CDR3 is built from 12 residues. Germline V gives CDR1 SQVTM, CDR2 ANQGSEA.

The V and J genes are TRBV2 and TRBJ2-1; 11 bases are shared with TRBD1. Germline trimming cut 10 bases from V and 12 bases from J; bases unmatched to any gene: 14. This CDR3 contains 14 residues. Germline values: CDR1 SNHLY, CDR2 FYNNEI. The CDR3 region is CATTGQGAILRQFF. The CDR3 coding sequence is TGTGCCACCACCGGACAGGGGGCGATTTTGCGGCAGTTCTTC.

The chain uses TRBV9 and TRBJ2-5, with 15 positions matching TRBD2. The germline CDR1 and CDR2 sequences are SGDLS and YYNGEE. Germline trimming cut 2 bases from V and 2 bases from J; bases unmatched to any gene: 4. The CDR3 covers 17 residues. The chain's CDR3 is CASSVSGTSGGQETQYF. The CDR3 nucleotides are TGTGCCAGCAGCGTTAGCGGGACTAGCGGGGGGCAAGAGACCCAGTACTTC.

V is TRBV2 and J is TRBJ2-7, with TRBD1 matching 9 bases. The CDR3 is 16 amino acids. The germline V gene encodes CDR1 SNHLY and CDR2 FYNNEI. V shed 3 bases and J 0 bases; nucleotides not matched to a gene: 6. The CDR3: CASSEAGTGNSYEQYF. The CDR3 nucleotides are TGTGCCAGCAGTGAGGCCGGGACAGGGAACTCCTACGAGCAGTACTTC.